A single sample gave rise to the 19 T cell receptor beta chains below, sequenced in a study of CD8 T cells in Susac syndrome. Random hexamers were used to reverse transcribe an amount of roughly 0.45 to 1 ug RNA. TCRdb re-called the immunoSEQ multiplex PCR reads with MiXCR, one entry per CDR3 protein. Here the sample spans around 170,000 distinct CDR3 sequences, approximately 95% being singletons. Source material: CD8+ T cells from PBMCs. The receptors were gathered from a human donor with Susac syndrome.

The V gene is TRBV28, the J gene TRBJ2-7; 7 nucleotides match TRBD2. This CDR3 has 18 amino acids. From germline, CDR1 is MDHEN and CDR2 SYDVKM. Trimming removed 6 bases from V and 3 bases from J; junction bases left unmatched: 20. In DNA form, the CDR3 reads TGTGCCAGCAGAACGCGGGACTACACACTTGGGGGGTACTACGAGCAGTACTTC. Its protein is CASRTRDYTLGGYYEQYF.

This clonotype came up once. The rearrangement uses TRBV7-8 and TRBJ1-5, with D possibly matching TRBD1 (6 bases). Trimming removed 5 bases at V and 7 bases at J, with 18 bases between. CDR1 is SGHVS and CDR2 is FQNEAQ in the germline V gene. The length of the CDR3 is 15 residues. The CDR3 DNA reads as TGTGCCAGCAGCCCTCAACAGGGCTCGACCCAGCCCCAGCATTTT. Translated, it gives CASSPQQGSTQPQHF.

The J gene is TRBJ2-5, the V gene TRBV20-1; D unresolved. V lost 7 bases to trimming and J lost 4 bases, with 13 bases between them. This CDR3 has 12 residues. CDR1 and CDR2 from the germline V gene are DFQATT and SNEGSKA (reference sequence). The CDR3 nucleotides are TGCAGTGTTAGGAAAGCAACAGAGACCCAGTACTTC. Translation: CSVRKATETQYF.

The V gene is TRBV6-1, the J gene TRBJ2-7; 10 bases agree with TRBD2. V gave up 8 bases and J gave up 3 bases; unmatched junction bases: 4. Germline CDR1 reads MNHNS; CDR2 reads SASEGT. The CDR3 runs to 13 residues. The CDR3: CASESSGSYEQYF. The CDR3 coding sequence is TGTGCCAGCGAATCTAGCGGGAGCTACGAGCAGTACTTC.

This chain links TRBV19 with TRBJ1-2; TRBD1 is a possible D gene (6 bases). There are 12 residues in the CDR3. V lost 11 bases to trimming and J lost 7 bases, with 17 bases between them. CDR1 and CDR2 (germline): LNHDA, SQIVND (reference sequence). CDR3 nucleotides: TGTGCCGTTGGACAGCTGGACTTTGGCTACACCTTC. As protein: CAVGQLDFGYTF.

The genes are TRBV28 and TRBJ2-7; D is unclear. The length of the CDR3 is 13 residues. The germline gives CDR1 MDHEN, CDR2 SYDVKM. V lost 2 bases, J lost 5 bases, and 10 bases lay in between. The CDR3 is CASSLTPSHEQYF. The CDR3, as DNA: TGTGCCAGCAGTTTAACCCCCAGCCACGAGCAGTACTTC.

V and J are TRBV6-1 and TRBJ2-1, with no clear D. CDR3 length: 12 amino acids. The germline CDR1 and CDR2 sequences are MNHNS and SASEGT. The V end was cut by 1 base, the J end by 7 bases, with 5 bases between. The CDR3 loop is CASSEVWNEQFF. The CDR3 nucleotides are TGTGCCAGCAGTGAAGTCTGGAATGAGCAGTTCTTC.

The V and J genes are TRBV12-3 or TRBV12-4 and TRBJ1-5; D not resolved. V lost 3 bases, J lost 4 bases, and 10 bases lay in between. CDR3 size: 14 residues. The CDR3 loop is CASSFWAENQPQHF. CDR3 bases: TGTGCCAGCAGTTTTTGGGCCGAAAATCAGCCCCAGCATTTT.

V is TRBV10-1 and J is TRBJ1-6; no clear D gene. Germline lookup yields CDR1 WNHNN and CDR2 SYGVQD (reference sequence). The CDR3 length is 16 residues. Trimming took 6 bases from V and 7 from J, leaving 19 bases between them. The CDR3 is CASRERRLLPNSPLHF. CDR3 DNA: TGCGCCAGCAGAGAACGGCGGCTCCTTCCCAATTCACCCCTCCACTTT.

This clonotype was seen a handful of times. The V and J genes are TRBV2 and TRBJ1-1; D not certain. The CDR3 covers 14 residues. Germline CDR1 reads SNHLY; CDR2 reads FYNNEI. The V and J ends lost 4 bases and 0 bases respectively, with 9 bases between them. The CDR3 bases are TGTGCCAGCAGTGTTGGCGGACTGAACACTGAAGCTTTCTTT. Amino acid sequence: CASSVGGLNTEAFF. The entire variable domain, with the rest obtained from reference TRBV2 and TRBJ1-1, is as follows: EPEVTQTPSHQVTQMGQEVILRCVPISNHLYFYWYRQILGQKVEFLVSFYNNEISEKSEIFDDQFSVERPDGSNFTLKIRSTKLEDSAMYFCASSVGGLNTEAFFGQGTRLTVV.

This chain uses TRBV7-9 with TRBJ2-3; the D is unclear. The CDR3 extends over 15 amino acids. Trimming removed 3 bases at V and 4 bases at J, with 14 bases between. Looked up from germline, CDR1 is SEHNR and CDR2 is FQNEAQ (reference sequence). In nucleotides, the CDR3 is TGTGCCAGCAGCTTCACGGACGAGGTGGCAGATACGCAGTATTTT. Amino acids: CASSFTDEVADTQYF.

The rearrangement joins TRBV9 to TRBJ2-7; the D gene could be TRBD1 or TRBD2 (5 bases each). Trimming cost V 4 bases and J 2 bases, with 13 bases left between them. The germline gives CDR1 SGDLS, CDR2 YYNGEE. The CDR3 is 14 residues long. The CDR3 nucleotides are TGTGCCAGCAGCCCCCGGGACGGTGCCTACGAGCAGTACTTC. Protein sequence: CASSPRDGAYEQYF.

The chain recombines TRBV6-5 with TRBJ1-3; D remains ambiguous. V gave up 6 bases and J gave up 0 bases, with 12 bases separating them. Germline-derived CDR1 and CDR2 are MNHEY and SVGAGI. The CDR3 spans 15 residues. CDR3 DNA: TGTGCCAGCAGCCTACTTCCACGCTCTGGAAACACCATATATTTT. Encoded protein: CASSLLPRSGNTIYF.

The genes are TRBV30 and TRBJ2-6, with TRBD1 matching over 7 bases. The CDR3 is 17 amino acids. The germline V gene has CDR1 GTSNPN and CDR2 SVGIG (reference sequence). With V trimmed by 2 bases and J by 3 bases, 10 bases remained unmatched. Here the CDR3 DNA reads TGTGCCTGGAGTCCAGCTCAAGGGACAGTTGGGGCCAACGTCCTGACTTTC. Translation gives CAWSPAQGTVGANVLTF.

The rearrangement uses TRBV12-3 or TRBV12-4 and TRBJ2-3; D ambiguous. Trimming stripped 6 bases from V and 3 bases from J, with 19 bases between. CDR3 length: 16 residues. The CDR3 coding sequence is TGTGCCAGCAGAGAGTCCGGGCCCGAAGGAACAGATACGCAGTATTTT. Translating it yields CASRESGPEGTDTQYF.

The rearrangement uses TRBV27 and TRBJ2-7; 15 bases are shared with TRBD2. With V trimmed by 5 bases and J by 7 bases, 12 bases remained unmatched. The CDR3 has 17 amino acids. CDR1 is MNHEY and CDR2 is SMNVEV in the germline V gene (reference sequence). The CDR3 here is CASSRTSGRGSVWEQYF. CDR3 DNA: TGTGCCAGCAGTAGGACTAGCGGGAGGGGGTCGGTTTGGGAGCAGTACTTC.

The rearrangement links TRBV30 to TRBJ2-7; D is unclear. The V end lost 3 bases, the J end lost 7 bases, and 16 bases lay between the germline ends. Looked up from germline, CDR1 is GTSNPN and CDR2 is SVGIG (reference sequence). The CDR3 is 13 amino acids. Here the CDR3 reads CAWSPTDVEEQYF. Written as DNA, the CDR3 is TGTGCCTGGAGCCCCACGGACGTGGAGGAGCAGTACTTC.

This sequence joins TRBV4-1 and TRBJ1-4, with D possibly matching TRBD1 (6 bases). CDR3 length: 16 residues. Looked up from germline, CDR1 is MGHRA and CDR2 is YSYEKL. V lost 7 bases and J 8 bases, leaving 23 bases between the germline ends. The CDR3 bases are TGCGCCAGCAAGTCATATACAGGGTCCAGGAACGAAAAACTGTTTTTT. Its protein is CASKSYTGSRNEKLFF.

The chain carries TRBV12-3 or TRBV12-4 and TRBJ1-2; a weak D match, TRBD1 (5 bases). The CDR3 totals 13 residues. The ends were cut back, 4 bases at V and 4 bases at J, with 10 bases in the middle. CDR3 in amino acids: CASSYQGSYGYTF. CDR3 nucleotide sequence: TGTGCCAGCAGTTACCAGGGTAGCTATGGCTACACCTTC.